This is a list of T cell receptor beta chains from one sample in a study of control samples from healthy donors and cancer patients. Here immunoSEQ multiplex PCR was the method, and the copy in TCRdb shows in-frame clones only, minus some. The data contain 99,000 or so clones, approximately 82% of them singletons. The material sequenced was blood. The receptor set was obtained from a man between 60 and 70 years old in good health. Each CDR3 is given with its conserved first and last residue. A D gene is named only where the DNA matches it firmly. Only some rows state a clone size, as once, few, many or a class for expanded clones.

>TRBJ1-2|TRBV28|-|-
CASSLSPGGGYTF
TGTGCCAGCAGTTTATCACCCGGAGGGGGCTACACCTTC
>TRBJ2-3|TRBV3-1/TRBV3-2|TRBD1|-
CASSQDLRTGGSDTQYF
TGTGCCAGCAGCCAAGATCTTAGGACAGGGGGCTCAGATACGCAGTATTTT
>TRBJ2-2|TRBV7-6|-|-
CASSLKTGELFF
TGTGCCAGCAGCTTAAAGACCGGGGAGCTGTTTTTT
>TRBJ2-1|TRBV24-1|-|-
CATSDPTSGVTYNEQFF
TGTGCCACCAGTGACCCAACCTCAGGTGTAACCTACAATGAGCAGTTCTTC
>TRBJ2-1|TRBV7-8|TRBD2|-
CASSLGGLAGFINEQFF
TGTGCCAGCAGCTTAGGGGGACTAGCGGGGTTTATTAATGAGCAGTTCTTC
>TRBJ1-1|TRBV30|-|-
CAWSAGLKNTEAFF
TGTGCCTGGAGTGCGGGACTGAAGAACACTGAAGCTTTCTTT
>TRBJ1-2|TRBV6-5|-|-
CASSYDGNYGYTF
TGTGCCAGCAGTTACGACGGTAACTATGGCTACACCTTC
>TRBJ1-2|TRBV12-5|TRBD1|-
CASVLGTVYGYTF
TGTGCTAGTGTTCTCGGGACAGTCTATGGCTACACCTTC
>TRBJ1-5|TRBV19|-|few
CASSIRDQPQHF
TGTGCCAGTAGTATCCGGGATCAGCCCCAGCATTTT
>TRBJ1-3|TRBV4-1|TRBD1|once
CASGTNRGGIGNTIYF
TGCGCCAGCGGAACCAACAGGGGAGGCATTGGAAACACCATATATTTT
>TRBJ2-3|TRBV5-1|TRBD2|-
CASSLLPWRGGYTDTQYF
TGCGCCAGCAGCTTGCTCCCCTGGCGGGGGGGCTACACAGATACGCAGTATTTT
>TRBJ1-6|TRBV18|TRBD1|few
CASSVGQYNSPLHF
TGTGCCAGCTCCGTGGGACAGTATAATTCACCCCTCCACTTT
>TRBJ1-1|TRBV5-1|-|few
CASSLGGEAFF
TGCGCCAGCAGCTTGGGCGGGGAAGCTTTCTTT
>TRBJ1-5|TRBV5-1|TRBD1|-
CASIPEPRFISAPGQRNSNQPQHF
TGCGCCAGCATCCCAGAGCCCAGATTTATTTCGGCTCCGGGACAGAGAAATAGCAATCAGCCCCAGCATTTT